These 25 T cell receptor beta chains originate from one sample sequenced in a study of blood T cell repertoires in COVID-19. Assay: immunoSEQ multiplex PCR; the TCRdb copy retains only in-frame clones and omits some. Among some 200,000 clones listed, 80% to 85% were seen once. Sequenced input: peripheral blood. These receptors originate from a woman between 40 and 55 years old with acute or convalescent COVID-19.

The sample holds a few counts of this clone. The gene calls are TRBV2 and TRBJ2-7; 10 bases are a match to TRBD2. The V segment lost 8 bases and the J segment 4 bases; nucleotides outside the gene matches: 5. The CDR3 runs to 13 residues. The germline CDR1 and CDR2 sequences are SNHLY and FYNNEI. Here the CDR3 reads CASFIAGGYEQYF. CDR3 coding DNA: TGTGCCAGCTTCATAGCGGGAGGTTACGAGCAGTACTTC.

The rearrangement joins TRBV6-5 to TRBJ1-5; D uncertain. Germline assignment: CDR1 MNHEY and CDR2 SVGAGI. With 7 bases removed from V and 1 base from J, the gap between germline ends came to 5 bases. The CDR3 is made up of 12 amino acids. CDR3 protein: CASTRSNQPQHF. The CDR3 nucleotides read TGTGCCAGCACTAGAAGCAATCAGCCCCAGCATTTT.

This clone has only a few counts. CDR3 coding DNA: TGTGCCAGCAGCTTACAGGGGGCGGAGGAAAAACTGTTTTTT. Protein product: CASSLQGAEEKLFF. The V and J genes are TRBV5-4 and TRBJ1-4; 9 positions agree with TRBD1. Unmatched junction bases numbered 4, after V lost 2 bases and J lost 8 bases. Germline loops: CDR1 SGHNT, CDR2 YYREEE (reference sequence). This CDR3 is built from 14 residues.

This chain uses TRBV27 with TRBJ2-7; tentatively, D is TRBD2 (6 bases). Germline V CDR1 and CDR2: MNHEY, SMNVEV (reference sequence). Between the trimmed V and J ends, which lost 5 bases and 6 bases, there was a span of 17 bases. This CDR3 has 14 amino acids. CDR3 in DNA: TGTGCCAGCAGTGATACCTCAGGGAGGAGCGAGCAGTACTTC. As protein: CASSDTSGRSEQYF.

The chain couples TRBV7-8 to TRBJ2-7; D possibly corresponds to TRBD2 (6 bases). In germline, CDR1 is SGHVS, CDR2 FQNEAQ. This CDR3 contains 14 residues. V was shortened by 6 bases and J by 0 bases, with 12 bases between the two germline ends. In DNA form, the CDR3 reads TGTGCCAGCAGGGGAGGCCCAAGCTCCTACGAGCAGTACTTC. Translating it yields CASRGGPSSYEQYF. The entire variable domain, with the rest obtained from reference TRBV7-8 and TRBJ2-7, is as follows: GAGVSQSPRYKVAKRGQDVALRCDPISGHVSLFWYQQALGQGPEFLTYFQNEAQLDKSGLPSDRFFAERPEGSVSTLKIQRTQQEDSAVYLCASRGGPSSYEQYFGPGTRLTVT.

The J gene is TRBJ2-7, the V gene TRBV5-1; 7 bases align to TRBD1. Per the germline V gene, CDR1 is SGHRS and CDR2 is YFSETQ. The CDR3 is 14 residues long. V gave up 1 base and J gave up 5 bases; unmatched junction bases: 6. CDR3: CASSLIPGGNEQYF. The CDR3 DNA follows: TGCGCCAGCAGCTTGATCCCAGGGGGAAACGAGCAGTACTTC.

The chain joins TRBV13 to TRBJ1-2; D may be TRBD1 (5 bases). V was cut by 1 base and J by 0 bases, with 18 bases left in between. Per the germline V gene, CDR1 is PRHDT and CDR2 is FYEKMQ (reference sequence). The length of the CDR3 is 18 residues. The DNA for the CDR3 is TGTGCCAGCAGCTTAGAAATTCTTAGACAGAGACCTAACTATGGCTACACCTTC. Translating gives CASSLEILRQRPNYGYTF.

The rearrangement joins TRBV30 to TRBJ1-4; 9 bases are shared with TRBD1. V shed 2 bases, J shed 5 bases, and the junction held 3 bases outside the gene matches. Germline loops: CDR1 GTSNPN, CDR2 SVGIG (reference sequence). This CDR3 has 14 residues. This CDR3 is CAWSTGTGNEKLFF. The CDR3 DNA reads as TGTGCCTGGAGTACCGGGACAGGGAATGAAAAACTGTTTTTT.

CDR3 sequence reads: CASSLRTGPQFLNEKLFF. The CDR3 nucleotides are TGTGCCAGCAGTTTGCGGACAGGGCCCCAATTTTTGAATGAAAAACTGTTTTTT. The rearrangement joins TRBV28 to TRBJ1-4; 8 nucleotides agree with TRBD1. Germline trimming cut 3 bases from V and 5 bases from J; bases unmatched to any gene: 14. This CDR3 spans 18 amino acids. Per germline, CDR1 MDHEN and CDR2 SYDVKM.

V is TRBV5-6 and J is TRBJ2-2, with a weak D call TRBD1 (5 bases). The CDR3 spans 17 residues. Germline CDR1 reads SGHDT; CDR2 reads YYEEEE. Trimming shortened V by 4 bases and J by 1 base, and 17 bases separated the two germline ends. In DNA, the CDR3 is TGTGCCAGCAGCCTGCCCTTATATCAGGGGAACACCGGGGAGCTGTTTTTT. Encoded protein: CASSLPLYQGNTGELFF.

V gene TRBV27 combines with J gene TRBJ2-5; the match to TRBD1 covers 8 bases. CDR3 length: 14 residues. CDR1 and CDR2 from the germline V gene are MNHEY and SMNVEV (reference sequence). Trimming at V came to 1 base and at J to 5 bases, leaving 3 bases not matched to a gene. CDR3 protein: CASSLFYRGETQYF. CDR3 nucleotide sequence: TGTGCCAGCAGTTTATTTTACAGGGGGGAGACCCAGTACTTC.

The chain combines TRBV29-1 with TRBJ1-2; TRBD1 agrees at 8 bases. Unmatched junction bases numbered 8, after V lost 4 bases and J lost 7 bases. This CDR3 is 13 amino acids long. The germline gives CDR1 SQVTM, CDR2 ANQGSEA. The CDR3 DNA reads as TGCAGCGTTGGGTTCAGGGGGCCCCTTGGCTACACCTTC. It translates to CSVGFRGPLGYTF.

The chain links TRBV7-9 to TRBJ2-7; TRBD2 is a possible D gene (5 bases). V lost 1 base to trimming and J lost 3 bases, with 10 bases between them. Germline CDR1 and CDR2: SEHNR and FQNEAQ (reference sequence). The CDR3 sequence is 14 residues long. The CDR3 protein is CASSLGTGNYEQYF. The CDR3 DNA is TGTGCCAGCAGCTTAGGGACTGGGAACTACGAGCAGTACTTC.

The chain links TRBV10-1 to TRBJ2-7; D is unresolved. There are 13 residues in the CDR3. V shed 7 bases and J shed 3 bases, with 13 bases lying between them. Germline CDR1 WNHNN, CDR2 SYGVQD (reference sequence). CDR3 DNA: TGCGCCAGCATTAGGCCAGGTGGCTACGAGCAGTACTTC. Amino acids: CASIRPGGYEQYF.

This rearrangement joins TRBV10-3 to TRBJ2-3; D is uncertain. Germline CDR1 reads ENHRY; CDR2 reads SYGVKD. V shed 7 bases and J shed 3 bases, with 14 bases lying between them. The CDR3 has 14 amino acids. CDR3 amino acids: CAIIGFHSTDTQYF. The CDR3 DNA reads TGTGCCATCATTGGTTTCCACTCGACAGATACGCAGTATTTT.

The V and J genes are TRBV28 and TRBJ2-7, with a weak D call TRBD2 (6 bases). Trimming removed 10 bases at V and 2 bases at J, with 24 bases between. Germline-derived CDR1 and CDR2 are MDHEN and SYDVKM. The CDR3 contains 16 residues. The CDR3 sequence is CATTGPRGNLAYEQYF. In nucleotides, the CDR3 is TGTGCCACCACGGGCCCCCGCGGGAACCTGGCCTACGAGCAGTACTTC.

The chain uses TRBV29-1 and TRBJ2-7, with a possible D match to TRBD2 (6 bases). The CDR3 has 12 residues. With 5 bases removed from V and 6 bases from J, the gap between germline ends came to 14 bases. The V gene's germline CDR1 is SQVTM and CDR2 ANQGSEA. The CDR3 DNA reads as TGCAGCGTTCGGAGGGGTGGTGGCGAGCAGTACTTC. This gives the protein CSVRRGGGEQYF.

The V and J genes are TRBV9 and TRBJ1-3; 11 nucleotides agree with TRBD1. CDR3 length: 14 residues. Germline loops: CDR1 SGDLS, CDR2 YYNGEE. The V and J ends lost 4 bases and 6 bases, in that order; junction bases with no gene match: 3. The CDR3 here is CASSRTGGENTIYF. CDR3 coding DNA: TGTGCCAGCAGCCGGACAGGGGGCGAAAACACCATATATTTT.

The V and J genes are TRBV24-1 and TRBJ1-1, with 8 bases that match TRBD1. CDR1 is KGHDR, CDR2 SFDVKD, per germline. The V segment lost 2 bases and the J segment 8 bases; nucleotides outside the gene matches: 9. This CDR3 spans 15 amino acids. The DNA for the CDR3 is TGTGCCACCAGTGATTCGGACAGGGTGGGAAGGGAAGCTTTCTTT. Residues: CATSDSDRVGREAFF.

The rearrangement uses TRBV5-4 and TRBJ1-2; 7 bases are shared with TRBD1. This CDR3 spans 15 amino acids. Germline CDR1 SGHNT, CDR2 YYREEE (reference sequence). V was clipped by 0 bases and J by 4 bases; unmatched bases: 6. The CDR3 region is CASSLAQGVGYGYTF. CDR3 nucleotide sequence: TGTGCCAGCAGCTTGGCGCAGGGGGTCGGCTATGGCTACACCTTC.

CDR3 amino acids: CASSQNTGELFF. In DNA, the CDR3 is TGTGCCAGCAGTCAGAACACCGGGGAGCTGTTTTTT. This chain uses TRBV28 with TRBJ2-2; unclear D gene. CDR1 and CDR2 (germline): MDHEN, SYDVKM. This CDR3 has 12 amino acids. V lost 5 bases, J lost 1 base, and 2 bases lay in between.

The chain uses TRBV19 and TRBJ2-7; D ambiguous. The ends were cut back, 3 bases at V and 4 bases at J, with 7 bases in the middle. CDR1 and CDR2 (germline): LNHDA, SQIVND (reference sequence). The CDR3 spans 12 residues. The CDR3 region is CASSIWPYEQYF. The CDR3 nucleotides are TGTGCCAGTAGTATCTGGCCTTACGAGCAGTACTTC.

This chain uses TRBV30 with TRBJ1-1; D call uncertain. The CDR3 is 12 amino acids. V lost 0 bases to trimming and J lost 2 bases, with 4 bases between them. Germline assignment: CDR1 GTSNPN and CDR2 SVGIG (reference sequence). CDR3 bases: TGTGCCTGGAGTGTGTATAACACTGAAGCTTTCTTT. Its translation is CAWSVYNTEAFF. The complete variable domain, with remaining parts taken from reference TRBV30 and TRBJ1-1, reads SQTIHQWPATLVQPVGSPLSLECTVEGTSNPNLYWYRQAAGRGLQLLFYSVGIGQISSEVPQNLSASRPQDRQFILSSKKLLLSDSGFYLCAWSVYNTEAFFGQGTRLTVV.

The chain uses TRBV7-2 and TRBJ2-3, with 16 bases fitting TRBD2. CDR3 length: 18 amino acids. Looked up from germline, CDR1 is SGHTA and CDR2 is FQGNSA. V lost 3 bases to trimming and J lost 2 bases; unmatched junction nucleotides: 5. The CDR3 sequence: CASSLGGLAGGLTDTQYF. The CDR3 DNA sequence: TGTGCCAGCAGCTTGGGGGGACTAGCGGGAGGGCTCACAGATACGCAGTATTTT.

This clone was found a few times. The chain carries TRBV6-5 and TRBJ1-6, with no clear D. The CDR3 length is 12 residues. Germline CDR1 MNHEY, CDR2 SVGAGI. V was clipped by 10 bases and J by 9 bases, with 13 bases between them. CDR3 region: CAIYGMGSPLHF. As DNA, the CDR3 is TGTGCCATTTACGGGATGGGTTCACCCCTCCACTTT.